The T cell receptor beta chain under discussion was sequenced for a study of cytomegalovirus exposure and HLA in healthy donors. This CDR3 has 15 amino acids. Trimming removed 2 bases from V and 5 bases from J; junction bases left unmatched: 8. Germline CDR1 MNHEY, CDR2 SMNVEV (reference sequence). Details on this clone: Other DNA sequences in this sample translate to the same CDR3.

It was with 60 Vbeta and 13 Jbeta primers that the PCR ran. TCRdb's copy holds only in-frame clones and misses some; the assay was immunoSEQ multiplex PCR. The table shows 120,000 or so clones, with approximately 75% occurring only once. The J gene is TRBJ2-7, the V gene TRBV27; 8 nucleotides agree with TRBD1. Sequenced: PBMCs. This TCR derives from a man aged 30 to 39 in good health and CMV-seronegative. The CDR3, as DNA: TGTGCCAGCAGTTTAGGGTTCAGGGGGCGCAACGAGCAGTACTTC. It specifies CASSLGFRGRNEQYF.